The 8 T cell receptor beta chains below come from one sample, sequenced in a study of cytomegalovirus exposure and HLA in healthy donors. Amplification used 60 Vbeta primers and 13 Jbeta primers. Repertoires were generated with immunoSEQ multiplex PCR, while TCRdb's copy carries only in-frame clones and drops some. The sample holds fewer than 80,000 clones, 60% to 80% seen once. The sequenced material came from PBMCs. The source is a middle-aged woman in good health and CMV-seropositive.

V is TRBV4-1 and J is TRBJ1-2, with 7 nucleotides matching TRBD1. The CDR3 runs to 15 residues. Germline CDR1 and CDR2: MGHRA and YSYEKL. J gave up 1 base and V 2 bases, and 4 bases lay outside the gene matches. The CDR3 DNA is TGCGCCAGCAGCCAAAGGGGGCAGGATAACTATGGCTACACCTTC. It translates to CASSQRGQDNYGYTF.

V gene TRBV5-4 combines with J gene TRBJ2-7; 8 bases line up with TRBD1. The CDR3 is made up of 15 amino acids. Germline lookup yields CDR1 SGHNT and CDR2 YYREEE (reference sequence). J was trimmed by 4 bases and V by 4 bases; bases with no gene match: 10. CDR3 DNA: TGTGCCAGCAGCCCTGGACAGGGCCCACTTTACGAGCAGTACTTC. Protein product: CASSPGQGPLYEQYF.

The genes are TRBV6-5 and TRBJ2-2, with 9 bases lining up with TRBD2. V lost 4 bases and J lost 1; bases outside the gene matches: 4. The CDR3 has 16 residues. CDR1 and CDR2 (germline): MNHEY, SVGAGI. The CDR3 protein is CASSSLAGENTGELFF. The CDR3 nucleotides are TGTGCCAGCAGTTCTTTAGCGGGGGAGAACACCGGGGAGCTGTTTTTT.

This clone was counted a few times. The chain recombines TRBV5-4 with TRBJ2-7; TRBD2 matches at 9 bases. This CDR3 spans 15 amino acids. V gave up 3 bases and J gave up 7 bases; unmatched junction bases: 11. CDR1 is SGHNT and CDR2 is YYREEE in the germline V gene (reference sequence). In DNA form, the CDR3 reads TGTGCCAGCAGCTATCTAGTAGCGGGGGCACGGGAGCAGTACTTC. It encodes CASSYLVAGAREQYF.

V is TRBV6-5 and J is TRBJ1-1; D ambiguous. The CDR3 loop spans 11 amino acids. V was clipped by 6 bases and J by 2 bases, with 4 bases between them. In germline, CDR1 is MNHEY, CDR2 SVGAGI. The chain's CDR3 is CASRLNTEAFF. DNA for the CDR3: TGTGCCAGCAGACTCAACACTGAAGCTTTCTTT.

This clone was seen once. The chain employs TRBV30 and TRBJ1-2; perhaps TRBD1 as D (5 bases). Germline assignment: CDR1 GTSNPN and CDR2 SVGIG (reference sequence). Trimming cost V 8 bases and J 7 bases, with 20 bases left between them. This CDR3 is built from 13 residues. The CDR3 here is CARGVSPGGGYTF. As DNA, the CDR3 is TGTGCCCGGGGGGTCAGCCCAGGTGGTGGCTACACCTTC. Combining the CDR3 with reference TRBV30 and TRBJ1-2 gives the whole variable domain SQTIHQWPATLVQPVGSPLSLECTVEGTSNPNLYWYRQAAGRGLQLLFYSVGIGQISSEVPQNLSASRPQDRQFILSSKKLLLSDSGFYLCARGVSPGGGYTFGSGTRLTVV.

The CDR3 nucleotides are TGTGCCAGCAGCTGGGACAGGGATTCCGAGCAGTACTTC. Translated, it gives CASSWDRDSEQYF. The chain combines TRBV5-4 with TRBJ2-5, with 9 bases identical to TRBD1. The J call may be wrong; the DNA end is better matched by TRBJ2-7. Germline V gives CDR1 SGHNT, CDR2 YYREEE (reference sequence). This CDR3 comprises 13 residues.

This rearrangement joins TRBV12-5 to TRBJ2-6, with 7 bases aligning to TRBD1. Germline V CDR1 and CDR2: LGHNT, FRNRAP. Trimming cost V 9 bases and J 0 bases; bases outside gene matches: 5. This CDR3 is 15 amino acids long. The CDR3 region has the DNA TGTGCTAGCGGACAGGCGTCCTCTGGGGCCAACGTCCTGACTTTC. Translation: CASGQASSGANVLTF.